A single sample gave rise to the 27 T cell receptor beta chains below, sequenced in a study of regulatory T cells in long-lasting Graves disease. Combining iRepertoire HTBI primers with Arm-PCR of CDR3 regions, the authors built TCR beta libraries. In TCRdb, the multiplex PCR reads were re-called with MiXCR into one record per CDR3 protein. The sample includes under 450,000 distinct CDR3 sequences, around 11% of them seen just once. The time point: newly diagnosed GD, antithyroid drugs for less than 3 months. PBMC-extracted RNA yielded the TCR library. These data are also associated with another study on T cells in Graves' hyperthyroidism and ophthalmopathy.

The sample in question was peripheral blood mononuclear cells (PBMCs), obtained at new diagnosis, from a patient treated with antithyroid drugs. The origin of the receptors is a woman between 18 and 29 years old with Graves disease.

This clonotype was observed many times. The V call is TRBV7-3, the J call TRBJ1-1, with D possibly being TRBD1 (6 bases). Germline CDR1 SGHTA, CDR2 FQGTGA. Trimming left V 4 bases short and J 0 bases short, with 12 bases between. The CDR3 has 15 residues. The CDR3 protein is CASSSTGTLNTEAFF. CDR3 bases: TGTGCCAGCAGCTCCACCGGGACACTGAACACTGAAGCTTTCTTT.

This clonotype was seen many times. This CDR3 reads CSANWERTGELFF. The CDR3 coding sequence is TGCAGTGCTAATTGGGAGAGAACCGGGGAGCTGTTTTTT. V usage is TRBV20-1 and J usage is TRBJ2-2, with D possibly matching TRBD2 (5 bases). CDR3 length equals 13 residues. The germline V gene encodes CDR1 DFQATT and CDR2 SNEGSKA (reference sequence). V lost 4 bases, J lost 5 bases, and 11 bases lay in between.

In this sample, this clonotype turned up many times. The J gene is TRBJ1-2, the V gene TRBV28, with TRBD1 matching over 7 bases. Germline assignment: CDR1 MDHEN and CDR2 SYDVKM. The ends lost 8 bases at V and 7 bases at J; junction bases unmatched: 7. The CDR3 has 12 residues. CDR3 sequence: CASLYTGAGYTF. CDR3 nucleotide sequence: TGTGCCAGCCTTTATACAGGGGCTGGCTACACCTTC.

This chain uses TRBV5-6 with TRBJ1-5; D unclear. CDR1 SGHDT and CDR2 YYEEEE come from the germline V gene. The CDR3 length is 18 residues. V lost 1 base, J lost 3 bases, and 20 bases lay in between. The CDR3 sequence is CASSLRAGRTPVNQPQHF. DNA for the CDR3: TGTGCCAGCAGCTTGCGGGCTGGACGGACCCCTGTCAATCAGCCCCAGCATTTT.

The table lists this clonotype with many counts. The DNA of the CDR3 is TGTGCCAGCAGACCCAGACAGCCCCTTGGGGACACTGAAGCTTTCTTT. It specifies CASRPRQPLGDTEAFF. This chain joins TRBV12-3 or TRBV12-4 and TRBJ1-1; D might be TRBD1 (5 bases). Trimming took 6 bases from V and 3 from J, leaving 20 bases between them. The CDR3 extends over 16 amino acids.

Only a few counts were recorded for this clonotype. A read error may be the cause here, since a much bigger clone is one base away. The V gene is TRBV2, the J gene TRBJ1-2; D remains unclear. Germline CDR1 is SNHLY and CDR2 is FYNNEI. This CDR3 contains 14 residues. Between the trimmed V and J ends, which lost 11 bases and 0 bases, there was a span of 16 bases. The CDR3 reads CASHNPGPNYGYTF. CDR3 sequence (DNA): TGTGCCTCCCATAATCCGGGTCCTAACTATGGCTACACCTTC.

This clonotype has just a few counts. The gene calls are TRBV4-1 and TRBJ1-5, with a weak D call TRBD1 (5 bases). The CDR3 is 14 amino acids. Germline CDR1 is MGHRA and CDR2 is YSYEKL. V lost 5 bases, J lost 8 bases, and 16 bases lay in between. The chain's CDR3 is CASSSRQLVEPQHF. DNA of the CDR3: TGCGCCAGCAGCTCTAGACAGCTTGTCGAGCCCCAGCATTTT.

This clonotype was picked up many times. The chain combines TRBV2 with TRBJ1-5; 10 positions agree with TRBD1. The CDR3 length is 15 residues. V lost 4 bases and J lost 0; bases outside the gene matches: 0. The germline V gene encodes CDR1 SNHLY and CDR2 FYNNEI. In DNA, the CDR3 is TGTGCCAGCAGTGGGGACAGGGGTAGCAATCAGCCCCAGCATTTT. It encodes CASSGDRGSNQPQHF.

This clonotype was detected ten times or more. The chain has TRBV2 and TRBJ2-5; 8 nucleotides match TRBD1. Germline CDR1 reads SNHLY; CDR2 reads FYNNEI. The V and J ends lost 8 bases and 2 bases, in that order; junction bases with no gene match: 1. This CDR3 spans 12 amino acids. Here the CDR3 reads CASRDRQETQYF. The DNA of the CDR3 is TGTGCCAGCCGGGACAGGCAAGAGACCCAGTACTTC.

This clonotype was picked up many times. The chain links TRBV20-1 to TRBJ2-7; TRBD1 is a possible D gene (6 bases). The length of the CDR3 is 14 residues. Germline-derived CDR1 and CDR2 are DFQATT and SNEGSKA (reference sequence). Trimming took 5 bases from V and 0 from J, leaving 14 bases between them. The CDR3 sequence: CSAGRGSISYEQYF. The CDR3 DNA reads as TGCAGTGCTGGAAGGGGGTCTATCTCCTACGAGCAGTACTTC.

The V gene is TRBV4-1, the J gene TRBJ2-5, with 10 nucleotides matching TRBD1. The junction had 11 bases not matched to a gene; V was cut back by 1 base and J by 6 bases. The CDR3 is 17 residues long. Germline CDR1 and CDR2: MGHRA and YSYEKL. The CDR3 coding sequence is TGCGCCAGCAGCCAAGGGCCAAAAGGACAGGGGGGACAGACCCAGTACTTC. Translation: CASSQGPKGQGGQTQYF.

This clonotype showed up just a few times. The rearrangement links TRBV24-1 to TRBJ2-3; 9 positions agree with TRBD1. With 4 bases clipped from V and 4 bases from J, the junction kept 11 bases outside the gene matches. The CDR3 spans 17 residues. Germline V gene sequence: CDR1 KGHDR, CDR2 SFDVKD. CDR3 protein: CATSENRGTGNPDTQYF. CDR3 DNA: TGTGCCACCAGTGAAAACAGAGGGACAGGGAACCCAGATACGCAGTATTTT.

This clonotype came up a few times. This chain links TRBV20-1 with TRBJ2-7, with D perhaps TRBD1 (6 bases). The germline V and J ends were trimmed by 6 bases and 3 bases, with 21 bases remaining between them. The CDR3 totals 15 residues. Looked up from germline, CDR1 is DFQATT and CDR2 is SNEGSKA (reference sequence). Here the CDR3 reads CSASPGDMVLYEQYF. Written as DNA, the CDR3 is TGCAGTGCGAGCCCCGGGGACATGGTTCTCTACGAGCAGTACTTC.

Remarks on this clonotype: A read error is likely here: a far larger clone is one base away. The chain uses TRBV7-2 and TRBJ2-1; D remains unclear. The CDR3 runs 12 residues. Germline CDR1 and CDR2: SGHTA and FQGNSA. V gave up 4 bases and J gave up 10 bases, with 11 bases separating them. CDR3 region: CASSSGRVEQFF. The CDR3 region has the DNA TGTGCCAGCAGCTCCGGTCGGGTCGAGCAGTTCTTC.

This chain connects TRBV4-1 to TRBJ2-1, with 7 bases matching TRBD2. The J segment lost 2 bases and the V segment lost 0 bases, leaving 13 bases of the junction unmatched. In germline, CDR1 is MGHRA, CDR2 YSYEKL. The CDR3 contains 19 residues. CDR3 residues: CASSQDISFGGGTYNEQFF. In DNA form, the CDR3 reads TGCGCCAGCAGCCAAGATATTTCCTTTGGCGGGGGAACCTACAATGAGCAGTTCTTC.

In DNA form, the CDR3 reads TGCGCCAGCAGGTCTCTGCTCAGTAACACAGATACGCAGTATTTT. Its protein is CASRSLLSNTDTQYF. The rearrangement joins TRBV5-1 to TRBJ2-3; D remains ambiguous. The CDR3 spans 15 residues. Germline CDR1 reads SGHRS; CDR2 reads YFSETQ. Trimming took off 5 bases at V and 2 bases at J, with 15 bases between the two ends.

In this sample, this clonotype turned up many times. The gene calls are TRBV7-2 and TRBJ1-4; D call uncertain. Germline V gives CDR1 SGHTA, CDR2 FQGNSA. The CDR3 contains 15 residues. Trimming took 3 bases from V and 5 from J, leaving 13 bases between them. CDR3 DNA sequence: TGTGCCAGCAGCTTCAATTTTGGGTCGAATGAAAAACTGTTTTTT. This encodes CASSFNFGSNEKLFF.

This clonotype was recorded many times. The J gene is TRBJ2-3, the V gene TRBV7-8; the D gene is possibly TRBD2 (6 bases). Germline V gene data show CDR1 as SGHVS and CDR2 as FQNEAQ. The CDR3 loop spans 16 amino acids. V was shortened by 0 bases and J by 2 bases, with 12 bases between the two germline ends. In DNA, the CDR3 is TGTGCCAGCAGCTTAGCATCGGGGGAGTTCACAGATACGCAGTATTTT. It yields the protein CASSLASGEFTDTQYF.

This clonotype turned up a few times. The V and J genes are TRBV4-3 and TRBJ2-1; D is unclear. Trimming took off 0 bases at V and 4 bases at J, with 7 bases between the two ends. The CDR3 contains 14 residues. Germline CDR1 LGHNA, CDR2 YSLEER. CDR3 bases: TGCGCCAGCAGCCAAGACACTCCGTACAATGAGCAGTTCTTC. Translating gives CASSQDTPYNEQFF.

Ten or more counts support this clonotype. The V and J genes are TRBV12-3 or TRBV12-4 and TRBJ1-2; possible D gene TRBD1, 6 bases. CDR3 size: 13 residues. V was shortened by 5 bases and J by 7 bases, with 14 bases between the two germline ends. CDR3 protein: CASSTGQLGGYTF. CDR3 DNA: TGTGCCAGCAGTACCGGACAGTTGGGTGGCTACACCTTC.

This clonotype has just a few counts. CDR3: CASSFPSSRWVPRTQYF. In DNA form, the CDR3 reads TGTGCCAGCAGTTTCCCGAGTTCCCGCTGGGTCCCTCGGACCCAGTACTTC. This chain connects TRBV27 to TRBJ2-5; the D is unclear. In germline, CDR1 is MNHEY, CDR2 SMNVEV (reference sequence). The CDR3 is 17 amino acids. Trimming shortened V by 3 bases and J by 7 bases, and 24 bases separated the two germline ends.

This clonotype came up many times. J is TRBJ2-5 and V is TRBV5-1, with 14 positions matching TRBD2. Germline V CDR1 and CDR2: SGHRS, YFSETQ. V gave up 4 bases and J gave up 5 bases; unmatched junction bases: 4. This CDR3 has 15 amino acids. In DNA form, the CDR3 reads TGCGCCAGCAGCCTGGGACTAGCGGGGGTTGAGACCCAGTACTTC. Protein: CASSLGLAGVETQYF.

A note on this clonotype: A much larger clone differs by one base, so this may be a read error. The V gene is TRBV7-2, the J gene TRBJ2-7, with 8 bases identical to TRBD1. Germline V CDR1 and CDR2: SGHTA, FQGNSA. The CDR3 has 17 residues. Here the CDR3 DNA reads TGTGCCAGCAGCTTACAGGCTCAGGGGGCTCGTCCCTACGAGCAGCACGTC. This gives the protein CASSLQAQGARPYEQHV.

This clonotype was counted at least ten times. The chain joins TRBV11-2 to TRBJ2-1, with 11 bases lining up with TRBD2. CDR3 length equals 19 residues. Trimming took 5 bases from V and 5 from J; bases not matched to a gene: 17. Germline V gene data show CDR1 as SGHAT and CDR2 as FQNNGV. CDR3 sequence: CASSRSPSGGSTGHNEQFF. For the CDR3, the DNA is TGTGCCAGCAGCCGTTCGCCTAGCGGGGGGTCGACCGGACACAATGAGCAGTTCTTC.

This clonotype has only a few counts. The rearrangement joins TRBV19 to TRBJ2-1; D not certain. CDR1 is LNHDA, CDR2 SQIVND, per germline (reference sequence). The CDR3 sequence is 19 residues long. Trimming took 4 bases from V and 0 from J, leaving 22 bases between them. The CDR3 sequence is CASSTRVGIPKGSYNEQFF. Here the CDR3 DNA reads TGTGCCAGTAGTACAAGGGTCGGAATTCCAAAGGGCTCCTACAATGAGCAGTTCTTC.

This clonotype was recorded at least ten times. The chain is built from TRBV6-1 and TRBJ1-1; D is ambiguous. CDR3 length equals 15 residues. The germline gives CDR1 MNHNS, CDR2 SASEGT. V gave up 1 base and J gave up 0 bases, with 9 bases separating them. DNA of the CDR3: TGTGCCAGCAGTGAAGTGTCAGGCTTGAACACTGAAGCTTTCTTT. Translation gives CASSEVSGLNTEAFF.

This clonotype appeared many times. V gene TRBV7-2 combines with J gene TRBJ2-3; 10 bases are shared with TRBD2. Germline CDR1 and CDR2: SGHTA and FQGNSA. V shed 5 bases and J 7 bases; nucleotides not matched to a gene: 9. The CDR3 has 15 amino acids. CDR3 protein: CASSTRTSGGNTQYF. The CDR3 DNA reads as TGTGCCAGCAGCACCCGGACTAGCGGCGGGAATACGCAGTATTTT.